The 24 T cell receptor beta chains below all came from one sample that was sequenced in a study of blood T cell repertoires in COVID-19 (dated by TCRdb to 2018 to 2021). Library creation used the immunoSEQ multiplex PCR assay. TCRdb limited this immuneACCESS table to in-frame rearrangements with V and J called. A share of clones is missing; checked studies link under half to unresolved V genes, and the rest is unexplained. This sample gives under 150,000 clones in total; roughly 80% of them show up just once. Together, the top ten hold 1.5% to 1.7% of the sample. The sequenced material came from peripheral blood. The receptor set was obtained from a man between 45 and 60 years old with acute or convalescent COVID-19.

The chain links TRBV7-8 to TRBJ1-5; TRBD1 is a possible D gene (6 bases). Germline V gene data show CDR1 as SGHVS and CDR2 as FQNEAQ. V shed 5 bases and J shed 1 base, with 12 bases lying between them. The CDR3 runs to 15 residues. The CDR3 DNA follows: TGTGCCAGCAGCCAGGGGAGGTGGAGCAATCAGCCCCAGCATTTT. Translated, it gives CASSQGRWSNQPQHF.

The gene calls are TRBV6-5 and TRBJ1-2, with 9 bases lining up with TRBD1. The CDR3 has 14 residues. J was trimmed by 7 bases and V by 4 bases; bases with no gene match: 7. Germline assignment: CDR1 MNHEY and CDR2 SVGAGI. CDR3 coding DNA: TGTGCCAGCAGTTCCGGGACAGGGTTTTCTGGCTACACCTTC. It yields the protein CASSSGTGFSGYTF.

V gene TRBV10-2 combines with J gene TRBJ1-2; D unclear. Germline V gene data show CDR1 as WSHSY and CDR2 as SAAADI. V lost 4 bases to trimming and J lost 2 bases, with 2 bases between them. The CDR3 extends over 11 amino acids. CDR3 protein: CASSANYGYTF. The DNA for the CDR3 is TGCGCCAGCAGTGCGAACTATGGCTACACCTTC.

The CDR3 region is CASSEGTLTSTDTQYF. CDR3 nucleotide sequence: TGTGCCAGCAGTGAAGGGACTCTAACCAGCACAGATACGCAGTATTTT. The gene calls are TRBV2 and TRBJ2-3, with D perhaps TRBD2 (5 bases). The length of the CDR3 is 16 residues. Between the trimmed V and J ends, which lost 1 base and 0 bases, there was a span of 11 bases. Germline CDR1 is SNHLY and CDR2 is FYNNEI.

Written as DNA, the CDR3 is TGTGCCACCAGTGATCGAGCCAACACAGATACGCAGTATTTT. This encodes CATSDRANTDTQYF. This rearrangement joins TRBV24-1 to TRBJ2-3; unclear D gene. V lost 3 bases and J 2 bases, leaving 8 bases between the germline ends. The CDR3 is 14 amino acids. CDR1 KGHDR and CDR2 SFDVKD come from the germline V gene.

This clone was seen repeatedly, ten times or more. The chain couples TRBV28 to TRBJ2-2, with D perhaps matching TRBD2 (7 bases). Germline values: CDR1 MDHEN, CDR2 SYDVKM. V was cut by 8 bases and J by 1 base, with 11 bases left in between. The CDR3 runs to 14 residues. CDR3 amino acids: CASEGGWNTGELFF. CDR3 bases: TGTGCCAGCGAGGGGGGGTGGAACACCGGGGAGCTGTTTTTT.

The CDR3 protein is CASSNLGEGTNEKLFF. CDR3 bases: TGTGCCAGCAGCAACTTAGGGGAGGGAACTAATGAAAAACTGTTTTTT. The chain employs TRBV3-1 (or the pseudogene TRBV3-2) and TRBJ1-4, with D perhaps TRBD1 (5 bases). Germline loops: CDR1 LGHDT, CDR2 YNNKEL (reference sequence). CDR3 length equals 16 residues. Trimming stripped 5 bases from V and 1 base from J, with 14 bases between.

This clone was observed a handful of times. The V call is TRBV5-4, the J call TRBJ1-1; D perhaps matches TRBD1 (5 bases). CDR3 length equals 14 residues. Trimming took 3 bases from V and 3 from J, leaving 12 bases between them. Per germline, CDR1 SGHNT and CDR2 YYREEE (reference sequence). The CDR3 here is CASSYGTAYTEAFF. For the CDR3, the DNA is TGTGCCAGCAGCTACGGGACTGCCTACACTGAAGCTTTCTTT. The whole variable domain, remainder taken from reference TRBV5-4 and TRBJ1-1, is ETGVTQSPTHLIKTRGQQVTLRCSSQSGHNTVSWYQQALGQGPQFIFQYYREEENGRGNFPPRFSGLQFPNYSSELNVNALELDDSALYLCASSYGTAYTEAFFGQGTRLTVV.

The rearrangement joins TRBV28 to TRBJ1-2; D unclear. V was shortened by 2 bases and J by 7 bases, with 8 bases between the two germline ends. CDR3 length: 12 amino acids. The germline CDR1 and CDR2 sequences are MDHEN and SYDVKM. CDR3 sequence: CASSLIRSGYTF. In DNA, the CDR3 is TGTGCCAGCAGTTTAATAAGGAGTGGCTACACCTTC.

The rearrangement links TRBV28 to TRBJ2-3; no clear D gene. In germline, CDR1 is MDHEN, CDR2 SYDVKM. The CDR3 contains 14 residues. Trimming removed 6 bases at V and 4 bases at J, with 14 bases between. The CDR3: CASSTRVPADTQYF. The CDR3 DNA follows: TGTGCCAGCAGCACCCGGGTTCCGGCAGATACGCAGTATTTT.

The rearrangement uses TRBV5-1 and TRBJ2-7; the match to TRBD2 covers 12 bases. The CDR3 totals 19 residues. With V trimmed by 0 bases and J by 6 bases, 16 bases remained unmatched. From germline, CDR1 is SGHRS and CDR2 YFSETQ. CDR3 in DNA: TGCGCCAGCAGCTTGGCCCCTAGCGGGGGGGCCAAAAATGCTCGCGAGCAGTACTTC. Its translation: CASSLAPSGGAKNAREQYF.

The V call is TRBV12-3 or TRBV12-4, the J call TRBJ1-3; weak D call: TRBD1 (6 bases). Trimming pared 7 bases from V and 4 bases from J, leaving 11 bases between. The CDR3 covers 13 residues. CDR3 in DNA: TGTGCCAGCATAGGACAGATAGGAAACACCATATATTTT. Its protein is CASIGQIGNTIYF.

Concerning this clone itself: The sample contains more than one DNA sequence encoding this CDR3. The CDR3 sequence: CASSGQGGGYTF. CDR3 in DNA: TGTGCCAGTAGTGGACAGGGAGGTGGCTACACCTTC. V and J are TRBV19 and TRBJ1-2; 8 nucleotides agree with TRBD1. Germline trimming cut 5 bases from V and 7 bases from J; bases unmatched to any gene: 3. This CDR3 is built from 12 residues. Germline V gene data show CDR1 as LNHDA and CDR2 as SQIVND (reference sequence).

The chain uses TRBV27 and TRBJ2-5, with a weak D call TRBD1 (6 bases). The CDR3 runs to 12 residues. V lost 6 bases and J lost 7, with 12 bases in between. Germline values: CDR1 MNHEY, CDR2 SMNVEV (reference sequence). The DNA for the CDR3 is TGTGCCAGCAGACAACCCAGGGGGACCCAGTACTTC. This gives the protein CASRQPRGTQYF.

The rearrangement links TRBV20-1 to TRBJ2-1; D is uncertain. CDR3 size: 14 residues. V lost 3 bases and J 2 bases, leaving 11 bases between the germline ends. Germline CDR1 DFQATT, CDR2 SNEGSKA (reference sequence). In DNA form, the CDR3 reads TGCAGTGCTAGTCGCCGACTGCCCTACAATGAGCAGTTCTTC. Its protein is CSASRRLPYNEQFF.

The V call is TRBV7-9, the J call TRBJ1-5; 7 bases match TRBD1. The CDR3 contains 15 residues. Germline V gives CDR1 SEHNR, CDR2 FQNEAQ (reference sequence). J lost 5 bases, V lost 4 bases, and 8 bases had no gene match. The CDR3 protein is CASSSNRGLHQPQHF. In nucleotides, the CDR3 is TGTGCCAGCAGCTCCAACAGGGGACTTCATCAGCCCCAGCATTTT.

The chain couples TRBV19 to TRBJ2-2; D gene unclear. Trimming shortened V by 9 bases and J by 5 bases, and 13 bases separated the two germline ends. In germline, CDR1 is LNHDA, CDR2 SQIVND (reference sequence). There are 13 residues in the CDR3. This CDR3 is CASRAYKTGELFF. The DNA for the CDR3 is TGTGCCAGCAGAGCGTACAAAACCGGGGAGCTGTTTTTT.

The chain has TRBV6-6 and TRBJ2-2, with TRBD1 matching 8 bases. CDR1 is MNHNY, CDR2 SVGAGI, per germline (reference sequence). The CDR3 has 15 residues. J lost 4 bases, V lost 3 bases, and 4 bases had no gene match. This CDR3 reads CASSYRDRSTGELFF. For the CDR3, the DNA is TGTGCCAGCAGTTATCGGGACAGGTCCACCGGGGAGCTGTTTTTT.

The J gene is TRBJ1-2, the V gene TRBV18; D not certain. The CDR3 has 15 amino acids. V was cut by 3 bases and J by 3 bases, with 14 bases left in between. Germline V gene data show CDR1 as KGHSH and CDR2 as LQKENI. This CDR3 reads CASSPQADGDYGYTF. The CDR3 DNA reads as TGTGCCAGCTCACCCCAGGCAGACGGGGACTATGGCTACACCTTC.

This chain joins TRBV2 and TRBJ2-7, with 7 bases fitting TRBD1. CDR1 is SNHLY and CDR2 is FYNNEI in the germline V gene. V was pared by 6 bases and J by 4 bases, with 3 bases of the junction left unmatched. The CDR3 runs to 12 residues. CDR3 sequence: CASSQQGYEQYV. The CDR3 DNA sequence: TGTGCCAGCAGCCAACAGGGGTACGAGCAGTACGTC.

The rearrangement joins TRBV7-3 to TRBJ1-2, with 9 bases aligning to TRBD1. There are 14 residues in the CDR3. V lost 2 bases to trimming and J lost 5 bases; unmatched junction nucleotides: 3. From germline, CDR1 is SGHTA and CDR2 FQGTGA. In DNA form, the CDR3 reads TGTGCCAGCAGCTTATGGGACAGGGTGTATGGCTACACCTTC. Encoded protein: CASSLWDRVYGYTF. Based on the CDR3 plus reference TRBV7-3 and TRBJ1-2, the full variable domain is GAGVSQTPSNKVTEKGKYVELRCDPISGHTALYWYRQSLGQGPEFLIYFQGTGAADDSGLPNDRFFAVRPEGSVSTLKIQRTERGDSAVYLCASSLWDRVYGYTFGSGTRLTVV.

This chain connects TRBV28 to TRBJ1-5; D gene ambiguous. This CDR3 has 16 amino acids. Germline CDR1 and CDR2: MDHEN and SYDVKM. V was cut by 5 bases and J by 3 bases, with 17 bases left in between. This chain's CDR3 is CASSLTAPSNNQPQHF. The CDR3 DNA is TGTGCCAGCAGTCTTACGGCCCCTAGCAACAATCAGCCCCAGCATTTT.

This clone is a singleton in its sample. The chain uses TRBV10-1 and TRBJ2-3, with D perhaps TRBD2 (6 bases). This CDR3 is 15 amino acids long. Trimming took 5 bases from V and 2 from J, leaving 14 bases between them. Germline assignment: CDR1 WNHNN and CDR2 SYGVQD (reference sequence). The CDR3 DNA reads TGCGCCAGCAGTTTGGAGGGACTCTCCACAGATACGCAGTATTTT. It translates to CASSLEGLSTDTQYF.

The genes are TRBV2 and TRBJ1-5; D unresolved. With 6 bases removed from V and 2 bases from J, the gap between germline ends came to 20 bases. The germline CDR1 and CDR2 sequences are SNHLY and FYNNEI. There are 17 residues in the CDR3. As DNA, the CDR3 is TGTGCCAGCAGGAGAGTCTCCTGGCAGGAAGGCAATCAGCCCCAGCATTTT. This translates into CASRRVSWQEGNQPQHF.